Listed here are 8 T cell receptor beta chains from one sample, sequenced in a study of T cell responses to AZD1222 COVID-19 vaccine listed by TCRdb under 2021. Explained via the paper, the time point label denotes: about 28 days (+/-7) after the second vaccine dose. The library was prepared using the immunoSEQ multiplex PCR assay. The immuneACCESS repertoire file appears here via TCRdb, limited to in-frame rearrangements. These files lack a portion of the clones; in checked studies, under half of the deficit traces to unresolved V genes, and the cause of the others is not known. Here the sample has about 120,000 clones; approximately 90% occur a single time. The ten largest account for roughly 3.8% of the sample. The material was peripheral blood, obtained 28 days after the second AZD1222 dose. The receptors shown here come from an adult who received the AZD1222 COVID-19 vaccine.

The V call is TRBV19, the J call TRBJ1-1, with D tentatively TRBD1 (6 bases). Germline V gives CDR1 LNHDA, CDR2 SQIVND (reference sequence). The length of the CDR3 is 13 residues. V gave up 7 bases and J gave up 3 bases, with 12 bases separating them. CDR3 bases: TGTGCCAGTACCGAAGGGGGATACACTGAAGCTTTCTTT. Amino acids: CASTEGGYTEAFF.

This rearrangement joins TRBV6-1 to TRBJ2-7; D ambiguous. This CDR3 contains 17 residues. CDR1 MNHNS and CDR2 SASEGT come from the germline V gene. V was clipped by 2 bases and J by 0 bases, with 17 bases between them. The DNA of the CDR3 is TGTGCCAGCAGTGAACTCTTAGGGCAGAAACGCTCCTACGAGCAGTACTTC. Translated, it gives CASSELLGQKRSYEQYF.

This clone was counted a single time. The chain links TRBV9 to TRBJ2-1; tentatively, D is TRBD2 (6 bases). Trimming cost V 0 bases and J 0 bases, with 13 bases left between them. The germline V gene has CDR1 SGDLS and CDR2 YYNGEE. This CDR3 is 17 amino acids long. CDR3 protein: CASSVAPSGSSYNEQFF. The DNA of the CDR3 is TGTGCCAGCAGCGTAGCCCCTTCCGGGAGCTCCTACAATGAGCAGTTCTTC. Complete variable domain (other parts from reference TRBV9 and TRBJ2-1): DSGVTQTPKHLITATGQRVTLRCSPRSGDLSVYWYQQSLDQGLQFLIQYYNGEERAKGNILERFSAQQFPDLHSELNLSSLELGDSALYFCASSVAPSGSSYNEQFFGPGTRLTVL.

The chain recombines TRBV12-5 with TRBJ1-4; tentative D call: TRBD1 (5 bases). From germline, CDR1 is LGHNT and CDR2 FRNRAP. The ends were cut back, 3 bases at V and 4 bases at J, with 12 bases in the middle. The CDR3 length is 15 residues. The CDR3 spells CASGLSAGINEKLFF. CDR3 in DNA: TGTGCTAGTGGTTTAAGTGCAGGGATTAATGAAAAACTGTTTTTT.

The genes are TRBV18 and TRBJ1-3; 7 bases align to TRBD1. This CDR3 is built from 16 residues. CDR1 and CDR2 from the germline V gene are KGHSH and LQKENI. The trim removed 1 base at V and 0 bases at J, leaving 3 bases unmatched. Here the CDR3 reads CASSPRDSNSGNTIYF. CDR3 sequence (DNA): TGTGCCAGCTCACCACGGGACAGTAACTCTGGAAACACCATATATTTT.

The V and J genes are TRBV5-1 and TRBJ1-1; a possible D gene is TRBD1 (5 bases). Between the trimmed V and J ends, which lost 4 bases and 7 bases, there was a span of 17 bases. CDR3 length: 14 amino acids. Germline CDR1 and CDR2: SGHRS and YFSETQ. CDR3 in DNA: TGCGCCAGCAGCCTCGCTCGGGGGAATCTTGAAGCTTTCTTT. It codes for CASSLARGNLEAFF.

This clone was counted once. The V and J genes are TRBV5-4 and TRBJ1-4, with a possible D match to TRBD1 (6 bases). Trimming took off 4 bases at V and 0 bases at J, with 13 bases between the two ends. Per germline, CDR1 SGHNT and CDR2 YYREEE (reference sequence). The CDR3 contains 16 residues. The CDR3 is CASSLGQRPTNEKLFF. In nucleotides, the CDR3 is TGTGCCAGCAGCCTTGGACAGAGACCAACTAATGAAAAACTGTTTTTT.

The CDR3: CASSQIDRGETQYF. CDR3 in DNA: TGTGCCAGCAGTCAAATAGACAGGGGGGAGACCCAGTACTTC. The chain combines TRBV3-1 (or the pseudogene TRBV3-2) with TRBJ2-5, with 9 bases identical to TRBD1. CDR1 is LGHDT, CDR2 YNNKEL, per germline (reference sequence). CDR3 length equals 14 residues. The V and J ends lost 6 bases and 5 bases, in that order; junction bases with no gene match: 7.